This entry lists 23 T cell receptor beta chains sequenced from one sample in a study of T-cell reconstitution after alpha-beta-depleted transplantation in children. It was with unique molecular identifiers that the TCRbeta library was prepared. TCRdb reanalysed the PCR reads using MiXCR and keeps one entry per CDR3 protein. Among about 690,000 distinct CDR3 sequences listed, about 15% were seen once. Sample: PBMCs from the stem cell graft donor, taken from the stem cell graft. The receptor set was obtained from a human donor who donated a stem cell graft to a child with acute myeloid leukemia.

This clonotype was counted at least ten times. The V call is TRBV20-1, the J call TRBJ2-7, with 11 bases fitting TRBD1. The CDR3 contains 14 residues. CDR1 DFQATT and CDR2 SNEGSKA come from the germline V gene (reference sequence). J gave up 3 bases and V 0 bases, and 1 base lay outside the gene matches. This CDR3 reads CSARDGTGGYEQYV. CDR3 nucleotides: TGCAGTGCTAGAGACGGGACAGGGGGCTACGAGCAGTACGTC.

Only a few counts were recorded for this clonotype. This sequence joins TRBV11-2 and TRBJ1-4, with 9 positions matching TRBD1. The J segment lost 13 bases and the V segment lost 5 bases, leaving 11 bases of the junction unmatched. CDR3 size: 14 residues. From germline, CDR1 is SGHAT and CDR2 FQNNGV. The CDR3 reads CASSPGQGTEGLFF. The CDR3 DNA reads as TGTGCCAGCAGCCCGGGACAGGGTACCGAGGGACTGTTTTTT.

In this sample, this clonotype turned up many times. The CDR3 loop is CASSTGTGANVLTF. In nucleotides, the CDR3 is TGTGCCAGCAGCACAGGGACCGGGGCCAACGTCCTGACTTTC. This chain links TRBV7-2 with TRBJ2-6; perhaps TRBD1 as D (6 bases). This CDR3 is 14 amino acids long. Per germline, CDR1 SGHTA and CDR2 FQGNSA. Trimming left V 5 bases short and J 4 bases short, with 9 bases between.

The chain joins TRBV18 to TRBJ1-1; D is unresolved. Germline CDR1 and CDR2: KGHSH and LQKENI. The CDR3 length is 12 residues. V was pared by 2 bases and J by 6 bases, with 7 bases between. CDR3 loop: CASSPSTAEAFF. DNA of the CDR3: TGTGCCAGCTCACCATCGACTGCTGAAGCTTTCTTT.

This clonotype has a count of ten or more. The CDR3 DNA follows: TGCGCCAGCAGTGAGTCCGGGGGACAGGGGACTGGAAACACCATATATTTT. Translated, it gives CASSESGGQGTGNTIYF. This chain uses TRBV10-2 with TRBJ1-3, with TRBD1 matching 10 bases. Germline V gene sequence: CDR1 WSHSY, CDR2 SAAADI. This CDR3 comprises 17 residues. Losses at the gene ends were 0 bases for V and 2 bases for J; bases not matched to a gene: 4.

This clonotype was detected ten times or more. The chain recombines TRBV5-6 with TRBJ1-5, with D uncertain. The V and J ends lost 1 base and 3 bases respectively, with 11 bases between them. Germline V lookup: CDR1 SGHDT, CDR2 YYEEEE. This CDR3 is built from 15 residues. CDR3 amino acids: CASSLRQAYNQPQHF. CDR3 sequence (DNA): TGTGCCAGCAGCTTGAGGCAGGCCTACAATCAGCCCCAGCATTTT.

This clonotype was counted at least ten times. The genes are TRBV5-8 and TRBJ2-3, with 11 bases that match TRBD2. Germline V gene lookup returns CDR1 SGHTS and CDR2 YDEGEE. After removal of 3 bases from V and 4 bases from J, the junction contained 7 bases not matched to a gene. The CDR3 contains 16 residues. The CDR3 DNA reads TGTGCCAGCAGCTACCCGACTAGCGGGGCCGCAGATACGCAGTATTTT. It translates to CASSYPTSGAADTQYF.

This clonotype was picked up many times. J is TRBJ1-2 and V is TRBV7-2; D gene uncertain. This CDR3 has 16 residues. Trimming cost V 7 bases and J 3 bases, with 21 bases left between them. Looked up from germline, CDR1 is SGHTA and CDR2 is FQGNSA. The CDR3 protein is CASTIRGGYGDYGYTF. The DNA for the CDR3 is TGTGCCAGCACCATCAGAGGAGGGTATGGGGACTATGGCTACACCTTC.

The DNA for the CDR3 is TGTGCCAGCAGCCCTCGCCGGATTTCAAGCTCCTACAATGAGCAGTTCTTC. Translation: CASSPRRISSSYNEQFF. The chain uses TRBV7-2 and TRBJ2-1; no reliable D call. The CDR3 extends over 17 amino acids. Germline V lookup: CDR1 SGHTA, CDR2 FQGNSA. Trimming shortened V by 5 bases and J by 0 bases, and 17 bases separated the two germline ends.

This clonotype was counted many times. This chain joins TRBV12-3 or TRBV12-4 and TRBJ2-2; 7 positions agree with TRBD1. Unmatched junction bases numbered 1, after V lost 7 bases and J lost 5 bases. The CDR3 loop spans 12 amino acids. The CDR3 region has the DNA TGTGCCAGCACAGGGGGTACCGGGGAGCTGTTTTTT. It encodes CASTGGTGELFF.

This rearrangement joins TRBV5-1 to TRBJ1-6, with TRBD1 matching 8 bases. Germline V CDR1 and CDR2: SGHRS, YFSETQ. This CDR3 is built from 14 residues. The V segment lost 5 bases and the J segment 9 bases; nucleotides outside the gene matches: 7. The CDR3 bases are TGCGCCAGCAGTACGGGACAGGATTTTTCACCCCTCCACTTT. As protein: CASSTGQDFSPLHF.

This clonotype was detected a few times. The chain couples TRBV30 to TRBJ2-1, with 12 bases that match TRBD2. Trimming removed 3 bases from V and 8 bases from J; junction bases left unmatched: 5. Germline V gene lookup returns CDR1 GTSNPN and CDR2 SVGIG (reference sequence). The CDR3 is made up of 14 amino acids. CDR3 amino acids: CAWRAGLAGHEQFF. DNA for the CDR3: TGTGCCTGGAGGGCGGGACTAGCGGGTCATGAGCAGTTCTTC.

The table lists this clonotype with a few counts. This chain links TRBV4-2 with TRBJ1-6; D may be TRBD1 (5 bases). The germline V gene encodes CDR1 LGHNA and CDR2 YNFKEQ. This CDR3 is 15 amino acids long. V shed 0 bases and J shed 8 bases, with 11 bases lying between them. The CDR3 protein is CASSQDLGTDSPLHF. The CDR3 nucleotides read TGTGCCAGCAGCCAAGACCTCGGGACGGATTCACCCCTCCACTTT.

This clonotype was detected ten times or more. The J gene is TRBJ2-7, the V gene TRBV24-1, with D perhaps matching TRBD1 (5 bases). The ends were cut back, 2 bases at V and 1 base at J, with 8 bases in the middle. CDR3 length equals 14 residues. Germline V gene data show CDR1 as KGHDR and CDR2 as SFDVKD. DNA of the CDR3: TGTGCCACCAGTGATTCATACAGGTCCTACGAGCAGTACTTC. It yields the protein CATSDSYRSYEQYF.

The chain uses TRBV6-2 or TRBV6-3 and TRBJ1-6, with a tentative D call TRBD1 (5 bases). Germline V gene data show CDR1 as MNHEY and CDR2 as SVGEGT. Trimming cost V 2 bases and J 10 bases, with 15 bases left between them. The CDR3 extends over 15 amino acids. This CDR3 reads CASSYMTVRKSPLHF. The CDR3 DNA is TGTGCCAGCAGTTACATGACAGTCCGCAAGTCACCCCTCCACTTT.

This chain links TRBV11-2 with TRBJ2-1, with TRBD2 identical over 9 bases. The CDR3 length is 17 residues. Germline V gene data show CDR1 as SGHAT and CDR2 as FQNNGV. The V segment lost 5 bases and the J segment 9 bases; nucleotides outside the gene matches: 17. The CDR3 spells CASSLLAGTYHLIEQFF. CDR3 nucleotide sequence: TGTGCCAGCAGCCTCCTAGCGGGGACCTACCATTTGATTGAGCAGTTCTTC.

This clonotype was observed many times. The chain joins TRBV7-3 to TRBJ2-3; 8 nucleotides match TRBD1. This CDR3 contains 21 residues. Germline CDR1 is SGHTA and CDR2 is FQGTGA. The V gene end was trimmed by 0 bases and the J gene end by 3 bases; junction bases not matched to a gene: 20. CDR3: CASSLTPPGRPQGAGTDTQYF. CDR3 bases: TGTGCCAGCAGCTTAACACCCCCGGGGCGCCCGCAGGGGGCGGGAACAGATACGCAGTATTTT.

V is TRBV4-1 and J is TRBJ2-1; 8 nucleotides agree with TRBD2. Trimming cost V 0 bases and J 6 bases; bases outside gene matches: 4. The CDR3 extends over 15 amino acids. Per the germline V gene, CDR1 is MGHRA and CDR2 is YSYEKL. The CDR3 DNA follows: TGCGCCAGCAGCCAAGAGGGGCGGGGGGCCAATGAGCAGTTCTTC. Encoded protein: CASSQEGRGANEQFF.

V is TRBV12-3 or TRBV12-4 and J is TRBJ1-1; TRBD1 matches at 7 bases. Unmatched junction bases numbered 3, after V lost 2 bases and J lost 3 bases. This CDR3 region has 14 residues. CDR3 loop: CASSLTTGDTEAFF. The CDR3 bases are TGTGCCAGCAGTTTAACAACAGGGGACACTGAAGCTTTCTTT.

This clonotype was seen at least ten times. In DNA form, the CDR3 reads TGCGCCAGCAGCCAGGTAACTAGCGGCGGCACAGATACGCAGTATTTT. It encodes CASSQVTSGGTDTQYF. The rearrangement joins TRBV4-3 to TRBJ2-3, with 8 bases identical to TRBD2. CDR1 and CDR2 (germline): LGHNA, YSLEER. This CDR3 has 16 amino acids. The V and J ends lost 3 bases and 1 base, in that order; junction bases with no gene match: 6.

This clonotype has just a few counts. The chain links TRBV6-1 to TRBJ1-6; 8 positions match TRBD1. CDR1 and CDR2 (germline): MNHNS, SASEGT. V was pared by 6 bases and J by 2 bases, with 0 bases of the junction left unmatched. The CDR3 is 14 residues long. The CDR3 region is CASRGQAYNSPLHF. The CDR3 bases are TGTGCCAGCAGGGGACAGGCCTATAATTCACCCCTCCACTTT.

The rearrangement joins TRBV29-1 to TRBJ1-2, with a possible D match to TRBD1 (5 bases). The CDR3 totals 14 residues. Trimming cost V 3 bases and J 0 bases, with 11 bases left between them. Germline CDR1 and CDR2: SQVTM and ANQGSEA. CDR3: CSVDRDGSNYGYTF. CDR3 nucleotide sequence: TGCAGCGTTGACCGGGACGGATCTAACTATGGCTACACCTTC.

This clonotype was seen repeatedly, ten times or more. The genes are TRBV29-1 and TRBJ1-2; D is unclear. CDR1 is SQVTM and CDR2 is ANQGSEA in the germline V gene. The CDR3 totals 15 residues. V was pared by 1 base and J by 1 base, with 13 bases between. CDR3 in DNA: TGCAGCGTTGAAGGGGTCGTTGACGGTAACTATGGCTACACCTTC. Translation: CSVEGVVDGNYGYTF.